The source of this TCR beta chain is a study of T cell responses to AZD1222 COVID-19 vaccine (dated by TCRdb to the early 2020s). General notes on the study: TCR sequencing covered some 250 trial participants: 200 to 210 given two doses of AZD1222 and 26 given two doses of MenACWY control vaccine. Trial participants were enrolled by age into subgroups of 18-55, 56-69 and 70-plus years, and around 150, 29 and 61 TCR-sequenced participants, respectively, were included in these subgroups. The full study reports these points: The 56-69-year group was small, and its depth increase did not reach significance, likely because of low power. The vaccine-associated CD4 TCRs covered the entire spike protein, and the dominant responses fell in regions 160-218 and 743-854. Most participants were white British and females outnumbered males, and the authors suggested that clonal diversity may have been underestimated. Conclusions about previously exposed vaccinees are limited, since just six AZD1222 recipients were seropositive for SARS-CoV-2 at baseline. Because no day 14 peak-response samples were available, the repertoires could be characterized only after the peak T cell response. Nearly half of unique spike-specific TCRs reportedly recognized epitopes outside regions mutated in the B.1.351 and B.1.1.7 variants. Spike-specific TCR breadth and depth rose significantly after two AZD1222 doses compared with day 0 and with MenACWY recipients.

Per the publication, the time point label means: about 28 days (+/-7) after the second vaccine dose. This sample's treatment or condition label indicates: meningococcal conjugate vaccine given as trial control. Vaccinee samples came from UK trials COV001 and COV002, including a single-blind randomized controlled phase 2/3 trial of AZD1222 (ChAdOx1 nCoV-19) in healthy adults. Trial participant PBMC samples were collected at day 0 and day 28 after the second dose for TCRbeta chain sequencing. Of note for this clone: Its antigen specificity is not known. Base qualities are missing; no much larger clone stands one base away.

V and J are truncated by 2 bases and 2 bases respectively, leaving an intervening sequence of 6 bases. Spanning cysteine to phenylalanine, the CDR3 consists of 13 amino acids. CDR3 DNA only is kept here, 39 bases in frame from base 1. The CDR3 regions of human TCRbeta chains were analyzed by immunosequencing. From the authors' description of their analysis: Repertoire TCRs were checked for matches against a reference library of SARS-CoV-2-specific TCRs that had been generated using the MIRA antigen-specificity platform. Breadth meant the fraction of unique TCRs that were SARS-CoV-2-associated, whereas depth meant the fraction of total T cells that were SARS-CoV-2-associated. Using the MIRA data, every spike-specific TCR was mapped to the spike region that the TCR reacted to and assigned to either a CD4 or a CD8 class. Log10-transformed breadth and depth values were compared by one-way ANOVA with Sidak's multiple comparisons tests. TCRdb mirrors the immuneACCESS table, restricted to in-frame sequences. Some clones are absent from its copies; in checked studies, under half trace to an unresolved V gene, and the reason for the others is unknown. V and J calls and clone size are as listed in that table; D and trimming were resolved from the DNA. The table for this sample lists about 150,000 clones; roughly 88% of them were counted only once. The ten most abundant clones make up 4.5% to 5.5% of the sample.

The rearrangement combines TRBV12-3 or TRBV12-4 with TRBJ1-1, with no D gene named confidently. The sequence was collected from an adult who received the MenACWY meningococcal vaccine as a control. The sequencing used peripheral blood, collected 28 days after the second dose of the MenACWY control vaccine. The CDR3 loop reads CASSLYSNTEAFF. DNA sequence: TGTGCCAGCAGTTTATACTCCAACACTGAAGCTTTCTTT.